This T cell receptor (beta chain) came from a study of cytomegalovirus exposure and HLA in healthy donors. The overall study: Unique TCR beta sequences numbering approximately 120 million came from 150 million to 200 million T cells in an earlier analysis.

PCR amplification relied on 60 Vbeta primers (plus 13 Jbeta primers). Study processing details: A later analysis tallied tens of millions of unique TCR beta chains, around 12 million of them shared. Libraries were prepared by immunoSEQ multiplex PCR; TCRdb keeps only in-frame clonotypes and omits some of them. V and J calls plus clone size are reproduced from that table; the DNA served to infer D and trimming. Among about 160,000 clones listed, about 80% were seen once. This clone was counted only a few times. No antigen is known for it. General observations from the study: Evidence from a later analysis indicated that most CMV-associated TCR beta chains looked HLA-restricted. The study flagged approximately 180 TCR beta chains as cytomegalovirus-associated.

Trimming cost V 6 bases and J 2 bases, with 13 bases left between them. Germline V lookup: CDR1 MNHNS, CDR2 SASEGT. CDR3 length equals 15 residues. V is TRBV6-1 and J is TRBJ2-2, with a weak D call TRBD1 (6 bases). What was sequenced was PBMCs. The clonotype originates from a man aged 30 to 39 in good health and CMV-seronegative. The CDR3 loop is CASSAGTLNTGELFF. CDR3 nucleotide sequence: TGTGCCAGCAGCGCCGGGACACTCAACACCGGGGAGCTGTTTTTT.